This TCR beta chain originates from a study of CD8+CD57+ T cells in acquired aplastic anemia. All patients picked for sequencing had shown, by flow cytometry, an expansion of CD8+CD57+ cells. Trimming stripped 8 bases from V and 0 bases from J, with 8 bases between. This CDR3 has 13 residues. This clonotype was counted many times. Both TCR beta VDJ combination and CDR3 sequence profiling were carried out. Genomic DNA was the template for this profiling. TCRdb passed the reads through MiXCR, listing each CDR3 protein once. In the table there are around 430,000 distinct CDR3 sequences, over 25% of which are singletons.

This clonotype was sampled from a human donor with aplastic anemia. This chain joins TRBV12-3 or TRBV12-4 and TRBJ1-5, with D possibly being TRBD1 (6 bases). Sequenced material: sorted CD4+, CD8+, or CD8+CD57+ T cells (not recorded which) from PBMCs. CDR3 bases: TGTGCCAGCCGACAGGATAGCAATCAGCCCCAGCATTTT. Its protein product is CASRQDSNQPQHF.